These 32 T cell receptor beta chains share one sample of origin, sequenced in a study of blood T cells in healthy people across ages. Through a sample-barcoded 5' primer and a J-beta primer mix, a second PCR was run for roughly 6 to 12 cycles. TCRdb re-analysed the 5' RACE reads in MiXCR, keeping a single row per CDR3 protein. The sample carries hundreds of thousands of distinct CDR3 sequences, under 55% recorded once. The specimen was blood. All receptors come from a man aged 80 or over in good health.

The sample holds one count of this clonotype. The CDR3 bases are TGTGCCAGCAGCTTAGATCGATACAGGGGGACTGAAGCTTTCTTT. Amino acid sequence: CASSLDRYRGTEAFF. This chain links TRBV11-2 with TRBJ1-1; 8 nucleotides align to TRBD1. This CDR3 is 15 amino acids long. V lost 0 bases and J lost 5; bases outside the gene matches: 5. Germline values: CDR1 SGHAT, CDR2 FQNNGV.

This clonotype showed up just once. The J gene is TRBJ1-2, the V gene TRBV12-3 or TRBV12-4, with D uncertain. The CDR3 has 12 amino acids. V was shortened by 3 bases and J by 8 bases, with 10 bases between the two germline ends. CDR3 nucleotides: TGTGCCAGCAGTTTCCGGCTGGGGGGCTACACCTTC. This sequence encodes CASSFRLGGYTF.

The V and J genes are TRBV7-2 and TRBJ2-1, with D possibly being TRBD2 (6 bases). The better agreement between TRBJ2-7 and the DNA end casts doubt on the J call. CDR1 is SGHTA and CDR2 is FQGNSA in the germline V gene. The CDR3 is 13 amino acids. The CDR3 loop is CASSAGFTYEQYF. The CDR3 DNA follows: TGTGCCAGCAGCGCGGGGTTTACCTACGAGCAGTACTTC.

The chain employs TRBV6-2 or TRBV6-3 and TRBJ1-5; 7 bases match TRBD1. The CDR3 length is 16 residues. J was trimmed by 3 bases and V by 6 bases; bases with no gene match: 11. Germline lookup yields CDR1 MNHEY and CDR2 SVGEGT. The CDR3 nucleotides read TGTGCCAGCAGCCCCCGACAGGGAACTTACAATCAGCCCCAGCATTTT. This encodes CASSPRQGTYNQPQHF.

The CDR3 coding sequence is TGCAGTGCGGAAGAAGGGACAGCCTACTACGAGCAGTACTTC. Its protein product is CSAEEGTAYYEQYF. V is TRBV20-1 and J is TRBJ2-7, with 7 bases matching TRBD1. Germline CDR1 and CDR2: DFQATT and SNEGSKA (reference sequence). V dropped 6 bases and J dropped 3; count of bases not matched to a gene: 11. The length of the CDR3 is 14 residues.

The J gene is TRBJ2-2, the V gene TRBV5-1; 9 bases agree with TRBD1. The CDR3 is 16 amino acids. The germline V gene encodes CDR1 SGHRS and CDR2 YFSETQ. With V trimmed by 6 bases and J by 6 bases, 12 bases remained unmatched. CDR3 DNA sequence: TGCGCCAGCACCGTACCGGGACAGGGAAGTGCCGGGGAGCTGTTTTTT. Translating gives CASTVPGQGSAGELFF.

This rearrangement joins TRBV20-1 to TRBJ2-5, with TRBD2 matching over 7 bases. The CDR3 runs to 14 residues. Trimming at V came to 2 bases and at J to 2 bases, leaving 5 bases not matched to a gene. Germline V gives CDR1 DFQATT, CDR2 SNEGSKA (reference sequence). Written as DNA, the CDR3 is TGCAGTGCTAGAAAACCGGGAGGACAAGAGACCCAGTACTTC. Translation gives CSARKPGGQETQYF.

This clonotype appeared a few times. The chain combines TRBV5-1 with TRBJ2-1, with 9 bases matching TRBD2. V gave up 4 bases and J gave up 6 bases; unmatched junction bases: 17. The CDR3 extends over 18 amino acids. CDR1 SGHRS and CDR2 YFSETQ come from the germline V gene. In nucleotides, the CDR3 is TGCGCCAGCAGCACCAGCTTGTACCCCAGAGCGGGGGGCAATGAGCAGTTCTTC. Its protein product is CASSTSLYPRAGGNEQFF.

The V call is TRBV4-1, the J call TRBJ1-4; D ambiguous. Germline V gene lookup returns CDR1 MGHRA and CDR2 YSYEKL. V lost 5 bases and J 8 bases, leaving 15 bases between the germline ends. The CDR3 contains 14 residues. CDR3 region: CASSKAGLGEKLFF. In DNA form, the CDR3 reads TGCGCCAGCAGCAAGGCCGGGTTAGGCGAAAAACTGTTTTTT.

This clonotype was recorded only once. The genes are TRBV7-2 and TRBJ2-3, with TRBD2 matching 14 bases. CDR3 size: 18 residues. The V segment lost 2 bases and the J segment 3 bases; nucleotides outside the gene matches: 7. Germline V gives CDR1 SGHTA, CDR2 FQGNSA. The CDR3 sequence: CASSLTPWTSGRTDTQYF. The CDR3 DNA sequence: TGTGCCAGCAGCTTAACACCCTGGACTAGCGGGAGGACAGATACGCAGTATTTT.

This clonotype has a handful of counts. The gene calls are TRBV20-1 and TRBJ2-3, with D possibly TRBD2 on 5 matching bases. V lost 6 bases, J lost 5 bases, and 15 bases lay in between. CDR3 size: 13 residues. The germline CDR1 and CDR2 sequences are DFQATT and SNEGSKA (reference sequence). DNA of the CDR3: TGCAGTGCCCCGTCCCCGACTAAAGATACGCAGTATTTT. This translates into CSAPSPTKDTQYF.

This chain connects TRBV20-1 to TRBJ1-5, with D uncertain. There are 12 residues in the CDR3. Germline-derived CDR1 and CDR2 are DFQATT and SNEGSKA (reference sequence). The V end lost 0 bases, the J end lost 7 bases, and 7 bases lay between the germline ends. In DNA form, the CDR3 reads TGCAGTGCTAGAGATGGGGAACAGCCCCAGCATTTT. Protein sequence: CSARDGEQPQHF.

CDR3 nucleotide sequence: TGCAGTGCTAGAGGACTAGCGGGAGGCTCAACGGGTACGCAGTATTTT. It specifies CSARGLAGGSTGTQYF. The chain recombines TRBV20-1 with TRBJ2-3, with 13 positions matching TRBD2. This CDR3 is 16 amino acids long. V was pared by 1 base and J by 8 bases, with 9 bases of the junction left unmatched. Germline V CDR1 and CDR2: DFQATT, SNEGSKA (reference sequence).

The J gene is TRBJ2-5, the V gene TRBV2, with D perhaps assigned TRBD1 or TRBD2 (5 bases each). This CDR3 spans 16 amino acids. V shed 8 bases and J shed 0 bases, with 19 bases lying between them. CDR1 is SNHLY and CDR2 is FYNNEI in the germline V gene. CDR3 amino acids: CASAPAPGRYQETQYF. CDR3 DNA: TGTGCCAGCGCCCCAGCCCCGGGACGCTACCAAGAGACCCAGTACTTC.

The genes are TRBV20-1 and TRBJ2-4, with a tentative D call TRBD2 (5 bases). Germline V gene data show CDR1 as DFQATT and CDR2 as SNEGSKA (reference sequence). This CDR3 is built from 13 residues. V lost 3 bases, J lost 6 bases, and 12 bases lay in between. As DNA, the CDR3 is TGCAGTGCTAGTTCGGGATTGGGAAACATTCAGTACTTC. Translated: CSASSGLGNIQYF.

The V and J genes are TRBV24-1 and TRBJ2-7; 8 bases are a match to TRBD1. Unmatched junction bases numbered 8, after V lost 3 bases and J lost 5 bases. The germline V gene encodes CDR1 KGHDR and CDR2 SFDVKD. This CDR3 comprises 15 residues. CDR3 sequence (DNA): TGTGCCACCAGTGATACGCGGACAGGGATGGACGAGCAGTACTTC. Translation: CATSDTRTGMDEQYF.

V gene TRBV4-2 combines with J gene TRBJ2-1, with 7 bases aligning to TRBD2. The ends lost 1 base at V and 10 bases at J; junction bases unmatched: 13. Germline assignment: CDR1 LGHNA and CDR2 YNFKEQ. The CDR3 spans 16 residues. This CDR3 reads CASSQVGSGTIYEQFF. The CDR3 coding sequence is TGTGCCAGCAGCCAAGTCGGGAGCGGGACCATCTACGAGCAGTTCTTC.

This clonotype has only a few counts. A junction end diverges from the germline sequence, so it may reflect a read error. The J gene is TRBJ1-2, the V gene TRBV29-1; D remains unclear. CDR3 length equals 12 residues. Germline CDR1 reads SQVTM; CDR2 reads ANQGSEA. CDR3 loop: CSAERTEYGYTF. The CDR3 bases are TGCAGCGCTGAAAGGACCGAATATGGCTACACCTTC.

This chain links TRBV20-1 with TRBJ2-4, with 7 bases matching TRBD2. The last part of the DNA fits TRBJ2-7 better; the J call may be wrong. This CDR3 is 13 amino acids long. Looked up from germline, CDR1 is DFQATT and CDR2 is SNEGSKA (reference sequence). CDR3 nucleotide sequence: TGCAGTGCTAAACAAACTAGCGACTACGAGCAGTACTTC. It yields the protein CSAKQTSDYEQYF.

The V and J genes are TRBV6-6 and TRBJ2-1; no firm D call. The CDR3 is 16 amino acids. The germline V gene encodes CDR1 MNHNY and CDR2 SVGAGI (reference sequence). V dropped 4 bases and J dropped 7 bases, with 20 bases sitting between them. The CDR3 region is CASSSSRLVWGNEQFF. CDR3 bases: TGTGCCAGCAGTTCGTCACGACTGGTCTGGGGTAATGAGCAGTTCTTC.

V is TRBV15 and J is TRBJ2-3; the D gene is possibly TRBD2 (6 bases). With 0 bases removed from V and 4 bases from J, the gap between germline ends came to 11 bases. The CDR3 length is 15 residues. Germline V gene data show CDR1 as LNHNV and CDR2 as YYDKDF (reference sequence). The CDR3 is CATSRDQGRSDTQYF. CDR3 DNA: TGTGCCACCAGCAGAGATCAAGGGAGGTCAGATACGCAGTATTTT.

This clonotype occurred a few times. The chain employs TRBV7-6 and TRBJ2-7, with TRBD1 matching 7 bases. Germline CDR1 and CDR2: SGHVS and FNYEAQ. Trimming removed 5 bases from V and 3 bases from J; junction bases left unmatched: 7. This CDR3 is 14 amino acids long. CDR3 in amino acids: CASSPGQFFYEQYF. In nucleotides, the CDR3 is TGTGCCAGCAGCCCGGGACAGTTTTTCTACGAGCAGTACTTC.

This clonotype was found a few times. V is TRBV20-1 and J is TRBJ2-1; 11 bases agree with TRBD2. The V and J ends lost 5 bases and 8 bases, in that order; junction bases with no gene match: 5. The CDR3 length is 13 residues. Per the germline V gene, CDR1 is DFQATT and CDR2 is SNEGSKA (reference sequence). The CDR3 DNA sequence: TGCAGTGCTTTAGCGGGGGGGCCATATGAGCAGTTCTTC. As protein: CSALAGGPYEQFF.

The chain recombines TRBV20-1 with TRBJ1-2, with D perhaps TRBD1 (5 bases). The CDR3 is 14 amino acids. Trimming took off 3 bases at V and 5 bases at J, with 16 bases between the two ends. CDR1 is DFQATT and CDR2 is SNEGSKA in the germline V gene (reference sequence). In DNA form, the CDR3 reads TGCAGTGCTAGCGCCCCGGGACGGTTTTATGGCTACACCTTC. Its translation: CSASAPGRFYGYTF.

V is TRBV29-1 and J is TRBJ2-6, with D unclear. This CDR3 is built from 13 residues. Looked up from germline, CDR1 is SQVTM and CDR2 is ANQGSEA. V shed 0 bases and J shed 4 bases, with 4 bases lying between them. CDR3 DNA sequence: TGCAGCGTTGAAGAGTCCGGGGCCAACGTCCTGACTTTC. Its translation: CSVEESGANVLTF.

CDR3 bases: TGTGCCAGCAGCTTAGGCGGGAGTGAGACCTACGAGCAGTACTTC. This codes for CASSLGGSETYEQYF. This rearrangement joins TRBV13 to TRBJ2-7, with D perhaps matching TRBD2 (6 bases). The length of the CDR3 is 15 residues. V lost 0 bases, J lost 2 bases, and 11 bases lay in between. Germline CDR1 is PRHDT and CDR2 is FYEKMQ (reference sequence). The whole variable domain, remainder taken from reference TRBV13 and TRBJ2-7, is AAGVIQSPRHLIKEKRETATLKCYPIPRHDTVYWYQQGPGQDPQFLISFYEKMQSDKGSIPDRFSAQQFSDYHSELNMSSLELGDSALYFCASSLGGSETYEQYFGPGTRLTVT.

This chain's CDR3 is CSANPGTESYEQYF. CDR3 sequence (DNA): TGCAGTGCGAACCCCGGGACAGAGAGTTACGAGCAGTACTTC. The chain is built from TRBV20-1 and TRBJ2-7; 7 nucleotides align to TRBD1. Germline loops: CDR1 DFQATT, CDR2 SNEGSKA (reference sequence). The ends lost 6 bases at V and 4 bases at J; junction bases unmatched: 12. The CDR3 contains 14 residues.

The chain links TRBV6-6 to TRBJ2-3, with 10 bases matching TRBD2. V was clipped by 5 bases and J by 4 bases; unmatched bases: 9. This CDR3 region has 16 residues. CDR1 is MNHNY and CDR2 is SVGAGI in the germline V gene (reference sequence). The CDR3 coding sequence is TGTGCCAGCAGTCACAAACTAGCGGGGAGCCCAGATACGCAGTATTTT. Translating gives CASSHKLAGSPDTQYF.

In the case of this clonotype: One base away lies a much larger clone, so this may be a sequencing read error. This rearrangement joins TRBV6-6 to TRBJ2-5; 14 bases map to TRBD2. Germline values: CDR1 MNHNY, CDR2 SVGAGI (reference sequence). This CDR3 region has 17 residues. In DNA form, the CDR3 reads TGTGCCTGCAGTTCCGGACTAGCGGGGGGCCACCAAGAGACCCAGTACTTC. Translated, it gives CACSSGLAGGHQETQYF.

This clonotype was detected only a few times. The V and J genes are TRBV7-9 and TRBJ1-2; the match to TRBD1 covers 7 bases. V lost 5 bases to trimming and J lost 4 bases; unmatched junction nucleotides: 4. Germline CDR1 is SEHNR and CDR2 is FQNEAQ (reference sequence). The CDR3 length is 13 residues. The CDR3 coding sequence is TGTGCCAGCAGCGACAGGGCAGTCTATGGCTACACCTTC. Protein sequence: CASSDRAVYGYTF.

The V and J genes are TRBV25-1 and TRBJ1-2; no firm D call. CDR1 MGHDK and CDR2 SYGVNS come from the germline V gene. This CDR3 region has 16 residues. Trimming took off 3 bases at V and 2 bases at J, with 16 bases between the two ends. In nucleotides, the CDR3 is TGTGCCAGCAGTGATCCCGTCCGAGGGAGCAACTATGGCTACACCTTC. It yields the protein CASSDPVRGSNYGYTF.

This clonotype has just a few counts. The chain employs TRBV18 and TRBJ2-1; D is uncertain. The length of the CDR3 is 13 residues. Germline CDR1 KGHSH, CDR2 LQKENI. Trimming removed 3 bases from V and 5 bases from J, with 8 bases in between. Here the CDR3 DNA reads TGTGCCAGCTCACCGCCCCGACACAATGAGCAGTTCTTC. Translating gives CASSPPRHNEQFF.